This T cell receptor (beta chain) is from a study of cytomegalovirus exposure and HLA in healthy donors (TCRdb year 2017). About the study as a whole: An earlier analysis of 550 to 700 of the donors reported approximately 270 Gb of sequence data and 117 million unique TCR beta sequences from approximately 180 million T cells. To predict cytomegalovirus infection status, the study combined high-throughput TCR immunosequencing, statistical association of individual TCRs with disease status, and machine learning. Genome-wide SNP genotypes for about 60% of the roughly 670 donors were used in a later genetic analysis, which treated that subset as a discovery cohort. HLA typing included class I and class II loci at four-digit resolution. The aim of the study was to test whether cataloging public T cell receptors could identify signatures of past pathogen exposure. The genetic ancestry cluster associated with self-reported Caucasian donors included roughly 84% of the 398 genotyped donors. Among some 400 genotyped donors of the cohort, an average of approximately 240,000 unique TCR beta nucleotide sequences was sequenced per donor, of which approximately 18% were non-productive. An early release covering over 500 HLA-typed donors comprised roughly 300 gigabases of sequencing data and approximately 85 million unique TCR sequences. Rather than drawing on any new phenotypic data, the later analysis identified candidate immune exposures from TCR beta sequences and the way those sequences occurred across donors. A later analysis re-examined previously published TCR beta repertoires from just over 650 donors and added high-resolution HLA genotyping to investigate patterns of TCR occurrence. The T cell repertoires of 550 to 850 subjects were profiled by immunosequencing and related to cytomegalovirus serostatus. An earlier analysis of around 540 of the donors applied high-throughput TCR beta sequencing to assess whether each TCR beta V gene segment acted as functional or pseudogenic. The number of donors typed differed by locus, with 629-630 for A, B, C, DRB1 and DQB1, around 500 for DQA1, about 610 for DPA1, and around 450 for DPB1. Donor age, sex, ethnicity and CMV serostatus were compiled alongside the repertoire data. Every discovery cohort repertoire had been produced on one sequencing platform. A handful of DR-DQ haplotypes were handled as single units for association and clustering because linkage in the cohort was strong. In addition to the first cohort of hundreds of subjects, a separate validation cohort of 130 or so different subjects was used.

With regard to this clone: No antigen is known for it. No base quality information exists; no much larger clone differs at one position.

Receptor amplification or capture employed the immunoSEQ multiplex PCR assay. A mixture of 60 forward primers for TCR Vbeta segments and 13 reverse primers for TCR Jbeta segments was used in the multiplex PCR. The CDR3 region of rearranged TCR beta genes was amplified from genomic DNA by a multiplex PCR assay. The Illumina HiSeq System was used to sequence the amplified TCR beta libraries as 87-base-pair reads. Per the original workflow: A later analysis tallied roughly 78 million unique TCR beta chains across the 666 repertoires, and about 10 million of those chains were shared by two or more donors. To remove PCR and sequencing errors, raw reads were error-corrected and collapsed into unique sequences using a nearest-neighbor algorithm that merged closely related sequences. To assign V, D and J gene segments, CDR3 sequences were aligned to IMGT reference sequences. For a sequence to be retained, at least a six-nucleotide match to both a V gene segment and a J gene segment was required. Rearrangements were classified as productive when the CDR3 lacked stop codons and remained in frame with V and J, and all other rearrangements were classified as non-productive. Following IMGT convention, CDR3 was defined as the stretch from the second conserved V-encoded cysteine to the conserved J-encoded phenylalanine. Sequences without an unambiguous match to a single V gene segment were excluded from the earlier analysis of about 640 of the donors. An earlier analysis of 450 to 650 of the donors called V segments functional above 56.7% productive rearrangements and segregating when the between-donor standard deviation exceeded 5%. To diagnose cytomegalovirus status from the catalog of TCR beta chain sequences, a statistical classification framework was built. V and J gene assignment, in a later analysis, came from comparing TCR nucleotide sequences with IMGT/GENE-DB human TR gene sequences. A later analysis assigned CDR3 sequences and most-parsimonious VDJ recombination scenarios with the TCRdist pipeline. In a later analysis, each TCR beta chain was defined by its CDR3 amino acid sequence together with its V-gene family, and reads without a unique V-gene family were excluded. In a later analysis, around 600 highly shared, low-generation-probability nucleotide sequences were removed to address suspected cross-contamination and a sequencing artifact. For each public chain, a later analysis derived a clonal expansion index from normalized ranks of inferred template counts within each repertoire. In a later analysis, generation probabilities were computed using a VDJ recombination model fitted to out-of-frame rearrangements, and the results were checked against IGoR. Hypergeometric tests were used in a later analysis to score TCR-TCR, TCR-HLA and TCR-CMV co-occurrence, with a repertoire-size bias correction applied to the TCR pairs. A later analysis estimated false discovery rates by permuting HLA or CMV assignments 20 times. A later analysis grouped co-occurring TCRs with DBSCAN, adding TCRdist sequence similarity when clustering within HLA-allele-positive subsets. Repertoires with fewer than 30,000 or more than 120,000 public chains were left out of co-occurrence clustering, as were several repertoires with anomalous nucleotide sharing. The clones in this table, taken by TCRdb from immuneACCESS, are in-frame only. Not every clone is retained; where verified, under half of the shortfall comes from an unresolved V gene, and the cause of the rest is unknown. The DNA was the basis for D and trimming; V, J and clone size are from that table. In this sample the table shows about 220,000 clones, approximately 82% of which occur a single time. The top ten hold about 0.63% of the sample.

The cohort was made up of roughly 670 healthy bone marrow donors. At the time of sampling, all cohort members were nominally healthy, though unrecorded immune exposures were likely present. The donor was CMV seronegative and was included in the group of a few hundred seronegative cohort members. A peripheral blood sample was provided by each donor, and peripheral blood mononuclear cells were used for TCR beta sequencing. Genomic DNA was extracted from the blood cell samples with the Qiagen DNeasy Blood Extraction Kit. Trimming leaves V shorter by 7 bases and J shorter by 8 bases, with the junction holding 8 bases beyond the gene matches. CDR1 and CDR2, per the germline V gene, are SNHLY and FYNNEI. Spanning cysteine to phenylalanine, the CDR3 consists of 14 amino acids. The kept DNA is CDR3 alone, 42 bases in frame from the first base. The research as a whole found: In a later analysis, about 17,000 TCR beta sequences were associated with specific HLA alleles at a false discovery rate of 0.05. In this cohort, only TCR beta chains were sequenced, and detectable features were limited by the absence of alpha or paired-chain data. An association between a missense DCLRE1C variant and V-gene and J-gene trimming of TCR beta chains was found in a later genetic analysis and replicated in an independent cohort. A further reported finding was that TCR beta sequences accurately predicted the HLA-A and HLA-B alleles for most subjects in the first cohort. Cytomegalovirus status was reported to be diagnosed by the classifier with high specificity and sensitivity in both the original and validation cohorts. Linkage disequilibrium might explain the correlated functional status among segregating V segments, but an unknown experimental factor could not be excluded. The only immune exposure information available for the cohort was CMV serostatus. In an earlier analysis of around 600 of the donors, most TCR beta V segments were observed in productive rearrangements about 90% or about 30% of the time, broadly matching IMGT annotations. The earlier analysis of approximately 590 of the donors excluded over 15 rarely observed V segments, including chromosome 9 orphons, because counts were too low. When HLA alleles, especially DR and DQ, strongly co-occurred, attributing TCR associations to individual alleles was difficult. Some IMGT-functional V segments, including TRBV6-2 and TRBV6-3, could not be distinguished by the 87-base-pair reads and were therefore excluded. A cluster of highly shared sequence variants was judged likely to represent a technical artifact of the sequencing pipeline. The authors suggested that the approach could potentially be generalized to other disease states and immunological phenotypes. In a later genetic analysis, fewer N-insertions in productive TCRs were reported among donors in an Asian-associated ancestry cluster than the 666-donor mean. In a later analysis, TCR association rates were found to vary across HLA loci, with the most associated TCRs seen for DRB1 alleles and the fewest for HLA-C alleles. Across donors, most TCR sequences were observed very rarely, whereas some public TCRs were present in many individuals. In vitro tests confirmed that a few of the cytomegalovirus-associated TCR beta chains recognize cytomegalovirus antigens. The study listed 164 TCR beta chains as associated with cytomegalovirus. In a later analysis, HLA-associated TCR beta chains showed more clonal expansion and lower generation probabilities than non-associated chains that were equally common. Several of the top co-occurrence clusters appeared to be linked to parvovirus B19, influenza, CMV and Epstein-Barr virus, according to a later analysis. Because HLA typing was unavailable for some donors at each locus, only the typed subset was used in association tests. In a later analysis, most CMV-associated TCR beta chains were found to appear HLA-restricted, with HLA associations seemingly driven largely by CMV exposure. Sequencing depth was assumed to be roughly uniform across donors in the presence/absence analyses, though that assumption may not hold.

The clonotype comes from a man between 18 and 35 years old in good health and CMV-seronegative. Recombination joined TRBV2 with TRBJ1-2, and 12 junction bases match TRBD1. The material sequenced was PBMCs. The sequenced DNA: TGTGCCAGCACCAGGGACAGGGGGCATCGGGGCTACACCTTC. Its product reads: CASTRDRGHRGYTF. Reference TRBV2 and TRBJ1-2 genes cover what lies past the CDR3, so the full variable domain is EPEVTQTPSHQVTQMGQEVILRCVPISNHLYFYWYRQILGQKVEFLVSFYNNEISEKSEIFDDQFSVERPDGSNFTLKIRSTKLEDSAMYFCASTRDRGHRGYTFGSGTRLTVV.